These 18 T cell receptor beta chains share one sample of origin, sequenced in a study of T cells in Graves' hyperthyroidism and ophthalmopathy. Researchers took RNA transcripts and amplified the TCR beta CDR3 regions from them. First-round RT-PCR of the TCR CDR3 relied on the HTBI primer set. TCRdb reprocessed the multiplex PCR reads via MiXCR and lists one record per CDR3 protein. The sample records 560,000 or so distinct CDR3 sequences, 15% to 20% being singletons. The material sequenced was blood. All receptors derive from a man aged 35 to 55 with Graves' ophthalmopathy.

The chain has TRBV4-3 and TRBJ1-2; D gene ambiguous. Trimming cost V 4 bases and J 2 bases, with 11 bases left between them. From germline, CDR1 is LGHNA and CDR2 YSLEER. This CDR3 region has 14 residues. CDR3 in DNA: TGCGCCAGCAGCCTCCTGGGCGCGAACTATGGCTACACCTTC. Protein sequence: CASSLLGANYGYTF.

This clonotype was detected only a few times. The chain joins TRBV27 to TRBJ2-7; D may be TRBD1 (6 bases). CDR3 length: 15 residues. V was shortened by 6 bases and J by 0 bases, with 15 bases between the two germline ends. Looked up from germline, CDR1 is MNHEY and CDR2 is SMNVEV (reference sequence). The CDR3 DNA follows: TGTGCCAGCAGGAGCACAGGGTTACCCTCCTACGAGCAGTACTTC. Protein: CASRSTGLPSYEQYF.

This clonotype was seen a handful of times. The rearrangement links TRBV7-9 to TRBJ2-5; TRBD2 matches 8 bases. V lost 8 bases to trimming and J lost 4 bases; unmatched junction nucleotides: 9. In germline, CDR1 is SEHNR, CDR2 FQNEAQ (reference sequence). There are 14 residues in the CDR3. The CDR3 coding sequence is TGTGCCAGCCGGGACGGGAGGGCCCTAGAGACCCAGTACTTC. Amino acid sequence: CASRDGRALETQYF.

This clonotype was counted a few times. V is TRBV28 and J is TRBJ1-2, with D possibly matching TRBD1 (6 bases). The CDR3 covers 15 residues. Per the germline V gene, CDR1 is MDHEN and CDR2 is SYDVKM. The germline V and J ends were trimmed by 4 bases and 3 bases, with 15 bases remaining between them. CDR3 nucleotide sequence: TGTGCCAGCAGTTCACCGGGGGGCGCCCACTATGGCTACACCTTC. Its translation: CASSSPGGAHYGYTF.

This clonotype was observed a handful of times. This chain joins TRBV29-1 and TRBJ2-7; D might be TRBD1 (6 bases). This CDR3 spans 12 amino acids. V lost 6 bases to trimming and J lost 3 bases, with 12 bases between them. Germline assignment: CDR1 SQVTM and CDR2 ANQGSEA. For the CDR3, the DNA is TGCAGCGTCGAGGGGGTAAACTACGAGCAGTACTTC. Amino acid sequence: CSVEGVNYEQYF.

The chain recombines TRBV27 with TRBJ2-7, with D possibly being TRBD2 (5 bases). The CDR3 is made up of 12 amino acids. Germline V gives CDR1 MNHEY, CDR2 SMNVEV (reference sequence). V was pared by 10 bases and J by 0 bases, with 10 bases between. The DNA for the CDR3 is TGTGCCACCTGGACTGACTCCTACGAGCAGTACTTC. Protein sequence: CATWTDSYEQYF.

The chain joins TRBV5-1 to TRBJ2-7, with 8 bases that match TRBD1. CDR1 is SGHRS, CDR2 YFSETQ, per germline. CDR3 length: 14 residues. Trimming took 3 bases from V and 5 from J; bases not matched to a gene: 7. As DNA, the CDR3 is TGCGCCAGCAGCTCCCGGGACAGGCTTGACGAGCAGTACTTC. Translating it yields CASSSRDRLDEQYF. The entire variable domain, with the rest obtained from reference TRBV5-1 and TRBJ2-7, is as follows: KAGVTQTPRYLIKTRGQQVTLSCSPISGHRSVSWYQQTPGQGLQFLFEYFSETQRNKGNFPGRFSGRQFSNSRSEMNVSTLELGDSALYLCASSSRDRLDEQYFGPGTRLTVT.

The CDR3 coding sequence is TGCGCCAGCAGCCAAGATTTAGCGGGAGCGGGGGGTGAGCAGTTCTTC. Protein product: CASSQDLAGAGGEQFF. V is TRBV4-3 and J is TRBJ2-1; 9 bases align to TRBD2. V lost 0 bases and J lost 9; bases outside the gene matches: 9. Germline-derived CDR1 and CDR2 are LGHNA and YSLEER. The CDR3 has 16 amino acids.

J is TRBJ2-1 and V is TRBV12-3 or TRBV12-4; the match to TRBD2 covers 7 bases. V was clipped by 1 base and J by 9 bases; unmatched bases: 9. The CDR3 is made up of 15 amino acids. Here the CDR3 reads CASSLDGAGELEQFF. Written as DNA, the CDR3 is TGTGCCAGCAGTTTAGACGGGGCGGGAGAGCTTGAGCAGTTCTTC.

The rearrangement uses TRBV5-8 and TRBJ1-2; 10 bases align to TRBD1. The V segment lost 1 base and the J segment 7 bases; nucleotides outside the gene matches: 7. Germline V gene sequence: CDR1 SGHTS, CDR2 YDEGEE. This CDR3 is built from 15 residues. CDR3: CASSLIWTGGTGYTF. Here the CDR3 DNA reads TGTGCCAGCAGCTTGATTTGGACAGGGGGAACTGGCTACACCTTC.

This clonotype appeared a few times. V is TRBV10-3 and J is TRBJ2-7; D unclear. Between the trimmed V and J ends, which lost 6 bases and 5 bases, there was a span of 11 bases. This CDR3 comprises 12 residues. The germline V gene encodes CDR1 ENHRY and CDR2 SYGVKD. CDR3 coding DNA: TGTGCCATCAGCGACGATAGGGACGAGCAGTACTTC. This encodes CAISDDRDEQYF.

V gene TRBV7-8 combines with J gene TRBJ1-6; D is perhaps TRBD1 (6 bases). Deletions cut 5 bases from V and 7 bases from J, with 15 bases between. This CDR3 is built from 15 residues. Germline V lookup: CDR1 SGHVS, CDR2 FQNEAQ. CDR3 in amino acids: CASSLPGQTNSPLHF. CDR3 DNA sequence: TGTGCCAGCAGCCTGCCGGGACAAACGAATTCACCCCTCCACTTT.

This clonotype was seen a few times. This sequence joins TRBV20-1 and TRBJ1-6; possibly TRBD1 for D (6 bases). V dropped 1 base and J dropped 10 bases, with 14 bases sitting between them. The CDR3 runs to 14 residues. The V gene's germline CDR1 is DFQATT and CDR2 SNEGSKA (reference sequence). CDR3 DNA sequence: TGCAGTGCTAGAGCGGGGGGCGGTGGGTCACCCCTCCACTTT. This encodes CSARAGGGGSPLHF.

This clonotype has a count of ten or more. V and J are TRBV12-3 or TRBV12-4 and TRBJ2-1; 8 bases align to TRBD2. After removal of 7 bases from V and 8 bases from J, the junction contained 13 bases not matched to a gene. The length of the CDR3 is 15 residues. The CDR3 region is CASNIPGLGIDEQFF. The DNA of the CDR3 is TGTGCCAGCAACATTCCGGGACTAGGAATTGATGAGCAGTTCTTC.

In its sample, this clonotype was seen many times. The chain couples TRBV18 to TRBJ2-1; TRBD2 aligns across 9 bases. The CDR3 length is 15 residues. Germline V gives CDR1 KGHSH, CDR2 LQKENI. V trimming: 3 bases; J trimming: 1 base; junction bases outside the gene matches: 1. CDR3 loop: CASSPSGRSYNEQFF. The CDR3 nucleotides read TGTGCCAGCTCACCTAGCGGGAGATCCTACAATGAGCAGTTCTTC.

The chain uses TRBV5-6 and TRBJ1-5; 7 nucleotides agree with TRBD1. There are 16 residues in the CDR3. Germline CDR1 is SGHDT and CDR2 is YYEEEE. V was clipped by 0 bases and J by 5 bases; unmatched bases: 8. CDR3 loop: CASSLARDSLYQPQHF. CDR3 nucleotide sequence: TGTGCCAGCAGCTTGGCTCGGGACAGTTTATATCAGCCCCAGCATTTT.

The chain has TRBV12-3 or TRBV12-4 and TRBJ1-2; 8 bases are a match to TRBD1. The CDR3 is made up of 12 amino acids. Unmatched junction bases numbered 4, after V lost 6 bases and J lost 7 bases. The CDR3, as DNA: TGTGCCAGCAGCCGACAGGGGTCTGGCTACACCTTC. Protein sequence: CASSRQGSGYTF.

This clonotype was seen a handful of times. The J gene is TRBJ2-1, the V gene TRBV7-2, with D possibly matching TRBD1 (6 bases). V was pared by 2 bases and J by 7 bases, with 15 bases between. The CDR3 covers 15 residues. CDR1 and CDR2 from the germline V gene are SGHTA and FQGNSA. The CDR3 nucleotides are TGTGCCAGCAGCTTAAGTCACAGGGACACGAATGAGCAGTTCTTC. Its protein is CASSLSHRDTNEQFF.